What follows are 25 T cell receptor beta chains derived from one specimen sequenced in a study of cytotoxic CD8 clonotypes in ibrutinib-treated CLL. Measured with immunoSEQ multiplex PCR; TCRdb has only the in-frame clones, and not every one. Here the sample spans 160,000 or so clones, more than 80% being singletons. This material consisted of PBMCs, taken after 24 months of ibrutinib treatment. Every receptor here comes from a human donor with chronic lymphocytic leukemia.

Points on this clone: The same CDR3 is also encoded by other DNA sequences in this sample. The chain has TRBV5-4 and TRBJ1-2; 8 positions agree with TRBD1. The V gene's germline CDR1 is SGHNT and CDR2 YYREEE (reference sequence). The CDR3 contains 13 residues. Losses at the gene ends were 5 bases for V and 5 bases for J; bases not matched to a gene: 5. CDR3 loop: CASRGQGGYGYTF. The CDR3 nucleotides are TGTGCCAGCAGAGGACAGGGCGGATATGGCTACACCTTC.

The chain carries TRBV6-5 and TRBJ2-3; D unresolved. V gave up 5 bases and J gave up 0 bases, with 9 bases separating them. The CDR3 totals 14 residues. CDR1 and CDR2 from the germline V gene are MNHEY and SVGAGI. CDR3 in DNA: TGTGCCAGCAGTGACCGCTGGAGCACAGATACGCAGTATTTT. Translating it yields CASSDRWSTDTQYF.

The chain couples TRBV6-6 to TRBJ2-7; D remains unclear. The CDR3 is made up of 12 amino acids. Germline V lookup: CDR1 MNHNY, CDR2 SVGAGI (reference sequence). V lost 7 bases and J lost 5, with 12 bases in between. The CDR3 region is CASKKQGHEQYF. CDR3 nucleotides: TGTGCCAGCAAGAAGCAAGGACACGAGCAGTACTTC.

The V and J genes are TRBV5-4 and TRBJ1-1, with 7 nucleotides matching TRBD1. There are 16 residues in the CDR3. Looked up from germline, CDR1 is SGHNT and CDR2 is YYREEE (reference sequence). After removal of 7 bases from V and 0 bases from J, the junction contained 12 bases not matched to a gene. DNA for the CDR3: TGTGCCAGCGGTAAAGGGGGCAGGGCCATGAACACTGAAGCTTTCTTT. The encoded protein is CASGKGGRAMNTEAFF.

This clone was detected once. The chain has TRBV4-1 and TRBJ1-2; D is undetermined. The V and J ends lost 2 bases and 5 bases respectively, with 15 bases between them. The CDR3 is made up of 15 amino acids. CDR1 is MGHRA and CDR2 is YSYEKL in the germline V gene. CDR3 amino acids: CASSQSLAGYYGYTF. The CDR3 DNA follows: TGCGCCAGCAGCCAATCACTCGCGGGTTATTATGGCTACACCTTC.

The chain carries TRBV6-1 and TRBJ1-5; perhaps TRBD1 as D (6 bases). The CDR3 loop spans 14 amino acids. Germline V gives CDR1 MNHNS, CDR2 SASEGT. Between the trimmed V and J ends, which lost 6 bases and 5 bases, there was a span of 14 bases. The CDR3 is CASRGWQGHQPQHF. The CDR3 nucleotides read TGTGCCAGCAGGGGTTGGCAGGGGCATCAGCCCCAGCATTTT.

This chain uses TRBV6-6 with TRBJ1-3; D is perhaps TRBD1 (6 bases). The CDR3 sequence is 14 residues long. V dropped 7 bases and J dropped 2 bases, with 12 bases sitting between them. The germline gives CDR1 MNHNY, CDR2 SVGAGI (reference sequence). The CDR3 nucleotides read TGTGCCAGCAATCGAGGGGGGACTGGAAACACCATATATTTT. It translates to CASNRGGTGNTIYF.

The J gene is TRBJ1-2, the V gene TRBV18; a possible D gene is TRBD1 (5 bases). Deletions cut 6 bases from V and 6 bases from J, with 17 bases between. Germline CDR1 is KGHSH and CDR2 is LQKENI. The length of the CDR3 is 14 residues. The CDR3 DNA follows: TGTGCCAGCTCCCCTAGGAGAGGGGAGGATGGCTACACCTTC. Amino acid sequence: CASSPRRGEDGYTF.

This rearrangement joins TRBV4-3 to TRBJ2-3; D is uncertain. The CDR3 extends over 16 amino acids. V shed 0 bases and J shed 4 bases, with 14 bases lying between them. Germline V lookup: CDR1 LGHNA, CDR2 YSLEER. The chain's CDR3 is CASSQDFVSDADTQYF. CDR3 nucleotide sequence: TGCGCCAGCAGCCAAGATTTTGTGTCCGACGCAGATACGCAGTATTTT.

V gene TRBV5-1 combines with J gene TRBJ2-4, with 7 bases lining up with TRBD1. The V gene's germline CDR1 is SGHRS and CDR2 YFSETQ. The trim removed 3 bases at V and 0 bases at J, leaving 6 bases unmatched. There are 16 residues in the CDR3. CDR3 region: CASSWTGDLAKNIQYF. The CDR3 bases are TGCGCCAGCAGCTGGACAGGTGATCTAGCCAAAAACATTCAGTACTTC.

The V and J genes are TRBV7-2 and TRBJ2-3, with 8 nucleotides matching TRBD2. Germline lookup yields CDR1 SGHTA and CDR2 FQGNSA. This CDR3 has 16 residues. Unmatched junction bases numbered 13, after V lost 2 bases and J lost 9 bases. CDR3 sequence (DNA): TGTGCCAGCAGCTTAACGACGGGGGGGCGCCGGATGACGCAGTATTTT. Protein: CASSLTTGGRRMTQYF.

The CDR3 nucleotides are TGTGCCAGCTCACCGGCAGGGCTGGTGGGTCAGCCCCAGCATTTT. It encodes CASSPAGLVGQPQHF. The chain uses TRBV18 and TRBJ1-5; possible D gene TRBD1, 5 bases. This CDR3 is 15 amino acids long. Germline values: CDR1 KGHSH, CDR2 LQKENI. Trimming took 3 bases from V and 6 from J, leaving 15 bases between them.

The rearrangement joins TRBV5-1 to TRBJ2-3; 8 nucleotides agree with TRBD1. V gave up 2 bases and J gave up 1 base; unmatched junction bases: 3. The CDR3 has 15 residues. CDR1 SGHRS and CDR2 YFSETQ come from the germline V gene. The CDR3 bases are TGCGCCAGCAGCTTAATGACAGGGGGCACAGATACGCAGTATTTT. It codes for CASSLMTGGTDTQYF.

This chain joins TRBV18 and TRBJ2-5, with 11 positions matching TRBD1. This CDR3 spans 16 amino acids. The V segment lost 3 bases and the J segment 9 bases; nucleotides outside the gene matches: 12. Per the germline V gene, CDR1 is KGHSH and CDR2 is LQKENI. CDR3 amino acids: CASSPDRGQGAAAQYF. DNA of the CDR3: TGTGCCAGCTCACCGGACAGGGGGCAAGGGGCTGCGGCCCAGTACTTC.

The V gene is TRBV27, the J gene TRBJ1-2; the D gene is possibly TRBD1 (6 bases). V lost 2 bases, J lost 8 bases, and 12 bases lay in between. This CDR3 region has 13 residues. The germline CDR1 and CDR2 sequences are MNHEY and SMNVEV (reference sequence). The DNA for the CDR3 is TGTGCCAGCAGTTTAGTGAGGGGGGGAGGCTACACCTTC. Translated, it gives CASSLVRGGGYTF.

This chain connects TRBV25-1 to TRBJ2-7, with D hard to call. Germline lookup yields CDR1 MGHDK and CDR2 SYGVNS. This CDR3 contains 11 residues. Trimming shortened V by 3 bases and J by 6 bases, and 6 bases separated the two germline ends. In DNA, the CDR3 is TGTGCCAGCAGTGATCAATCCGAGCAGTACTTC. It translates to CASSDQSEQYF.

The rearrangement joins TRBV4-2 to TRBJ2-1; TRBD2 is a possible D gene (5 bases). This CDR3 spans 14 amino acids. Trimming removed 4 bases at V and 5 bases at J, with 12 bases between. Germline CDR1 and CDR2: LGHNA and YNFKEQ. CDR3 nucleotide sequence: TGTGCCAGCAGCCCCGGGATTTGGGACAATGAGCAGTTCTTC. Translating it yields CASSPGIWDNEQFF.

In its sample, this clone was seen once. The CDR3 sequence: CASSIHRGPYNEQFF. For the CDR3, the DNA is TGTGCCAGTAGTATCCACAGGGGGCCCTACAATGAGCAGTTCTTC. The rearrangement joins TRBV19 to TRBJ2-1; TRBD1 matches at 9 bases. CDR3 length equals 15 residues. Looked up from germline, CDR1 is LNHDA and CDR2 is SQIVND (reference sequence). V shed 3 bases and J 2 bases; nucleotides not matched to a gene: 2.

This chain uses TRBV4-1 with TRBJ1-2; weak D call: TRBD1 (6 bases). The CDR3 runs to 15 residues. Between the trimmed V and J ends, which lost 0 bases and 4 bases, there was a span of 12 bases. The germline CDR1 and CDR2 sequences are MGHRA and YSYEKL. This CDR3 is CASSQDAGVGYGYTF. CDR3 bases: TGCGCCAGCAGCCAAGATGCAGGGGTTGGCTATGGCTACACCTTC.

V gene TRBV1 combines with J gene TRBJ1-2; whether TRBD1, the table's D call, matches the DNA was not checked. TRBV1 has pseudogene status. The CDR3 spans 16 residues. The CDR3 here is CTSSHVPGQGKDGYTF. The CDR3 DNA reads TGCACCAGCAGCCACGTGCCCGGACAGGGGAAGGATGGCTACACCTTC.

The CDR3 is CASRKTGGLGETQYF. The CDR3 coding sequence is TGCGCCAGCAGAAAAACAGGGGGCTTAGGAGAGACCCAGTACTTC. This sequence joins TRBV5-1 and TRBJ2-5; TRBD1 matches at 9 bases. Germline trimming cut 5 bases from V and 4 bases from J; bases unmatched to any gene: 9. CDR3 length: 15 amino acids. In germline, CDR1 is SGHRS, CDR2 YFSETQ.

DNA for the CDR3: TGTGCCAGCAGTCTCTCGGGTGGCGAAAAACTGTTTTTT. As protein: CASSLSGGEKLFF. The chain couples TRBV5-6 to TRBJ1-4; D is ambiguous. The ends were cut back, 5 bases at V and 8 bases at J, with 13 bases in the middle. Germline V gene data show CDR1 as SGHDT and CDR2 as YYEEEE. The CDR3 has 13 residues.

The chain couples TRBV6-5 to TRBJ1-2; 9 nucleotides match TRBD1. CDR3 size: 14 residues. J lost 3 bases, V lost 6 bases, and 5 bases had no gene match. Germline-derived CDR1 and CDR2 are MNHEY and SVGAGI. CDR3 region: CASSRTGDDYGYTF. CDR3 DNA: TGTGCCAGCAGCCGGACAGGGGATGACTATGGCTACACCTTC.

The rearrangement uses TRBV19 and TRBJ1-1; D perhaps matches TRBD1 (6 bases). Germline CDR1 reads LNHDA; CDR2 reads SQIVND (reference sequence). CDR3 length: 14 amino acids. The V and J ends lost 4 bases and 4 bases respectively, with 13 bases between them. The DNA of the CDR3 is TGTGCCAGTAGTACACAGGGAGGGGTCACTGAAGCTTTCTTT. It translates to CASSTQGGVTEAFF.

This clone is a singleton in its sample. The chain joins TRBV7-2 to TRBJ2-3, with D maybe TRBD2 (6 bases). The germline V gene has CDR1 SGHTA and CDR2 FQGNSA. The germline V and J ends were trimmed by 2 bases and 1 base, with 13 bases remaining between them. The CDR3 is made up of 16 amino acids. CDR3 bases: TGTGCCAGCAGCTTAACAGGAGGGATACGCACAGATACGCAGTATTTT. As protein: CASSLTGGIRTDTQYF.